This is a list of T cell receptor beta chains from one sample in a study of shared clonotypes between healthy human individuals. Data came from immunoSEQ multiplex PCR; TCRdb stores just in-frame clones and leaves some out. The sample includes about 710,000 clones, approximately 72% of them seen just once. Source material: memory CD4+ T cells sorted from blood. These receptors were collected from a woman in her twenties or thirties in good health. Each CDR3 is given without its conserved first and last residue. D genes are given only for firm matches.

cdr3_aa: ASSEWAGRQPQH
j_call: TRBJ1-5
d_call: -
v_call: TRBV6-1

cdr3_aa: ASSGQGWSQPQH
j_call: TRBJ1-5
d_call: TRBD1
v_call: TRBV19

cdr3_aa: ASSLQGLDGYT
j_call: TRBJ1-2
d_call: -
v_call: TRBV5-1

cdr3_aa: ASSPRTSGKWGDYSYNEQF
j_call: TRBJ2-1
d_call: TRBD2
v_call: TRBV27

cdr3_aa: ASSQGFWETQY
j_call: TRBJ2-5
d_call: -
v_call: TRBV7-9

cdr3_aa: ASSFNPGTNTEAF
j_call: TRBJ1-1
d_call: -
v_call: TRBV7-8

cdr3_aa: ASSRDRSYEQY
j_call: TRBJ2-7
d_call: TRBD1
v_call: TRBV5-8

cdr3_aa: TSSQAAGQLGYHEQY
j_call: -
d_call: -
v_call: TRBV1

cdr3_aa: ASTRTAGATEAF
j_call: TRBJ1-1
d_call: -
v_call: TRBV7-9

cdr3_aa: ASGGTGEGNYGEQF
j_call: TRBJ2-1
d_call: -
v_call: TRBV19

cdr3_aa: ASTDRVNQPQH
j_call: TRBJ1-5
d_call: TRBD1
v_call: TRBV6-5

cdr3_aa: ASKFQGASTDTQY
j_call: TRBJ2-3
d_call: TRBD1
v_call: TRBV2

cdr3_aa: ASGESSGNTIY
j_call: TRBJ1-3
d_call: -
v_call: TRBV12-5

cdr3_aa: ASSSSYWDLNYGYT
j_call: TRBJ1-2
d_call: -
v_call: TRBV5-1

cdr3_aa: ASSFPGTGEETQY
j_call: TRBJ2-5
d_call: TRBD1
v_call: TRBV5-1

cdr3_aa: ASSRAPLRQETQY
j_call: TRBJ2-5
d_call: -
v_call: TRBV11-2

cdr3_aa: ASSLWGSGQPQH
j_call: TRBJ1-5
d_call: -
v_call: TRBV28

cdr3_aa: ASSQGLAGPRRWDEQF
j_call: TRBJ2-1
d_call: TRBD2
v_call: TRBV4-1

cdr3_aa: AWSVSGNTIY
j_call: TRBJ1-3
d_call: -
v_call: TRBV30

cdr3_aa: ASKGLAGEPGELF
j_call: TRBJ2-2
d_call: TRBD2
v_call: TRBV11-2

cdr3_aa: ASRTTPAAQYGYT
j_call: TRBJ1-2
d_call: -
v_call: TRBV27

cdr3_aa: ASRSMTGNTEAF
j_call: TRBJ1-1
d_call: -
v_call: TRBV5-1

cdr3_aa: RAGGPREQY
j_call: TRBJ2-7
d_call: TRBD2
v_call: TRBV28

cdr3_aa: AIGGPGNTGELF
j_call: TRBJ2-2
d_call: -
v_call: TRBV19

cdr3_aa: ASSSSLYGEEKLF
j_call: TRBJ1-4
d_call: -
v_call: TRBV27

cdr3_aa: ASSPSWSSYEQY
j_call: TRBJ2-7
d_call: -
v_call: TRBV6-1

cdr3_aa: ASSFFADRGSTQY
j_call: TRBJ2-5
d_call: TRBD1
v_call: TRBV5-4

cdr3_aa: ASSSRSNEKLF
j_call: TRBJ1-4
d_call: -
v_call: TRBV18

cdr3_aa: ASSRKGQANTEAF
j_call: TRBJ1-1
d_call: TRBD1
v_call: TRBV6-5

cdr3_aa: ASGLDPGQPQH
j_call: TRBJ1-5
d_call: -
v_call: TRBV6-5

cdr3_aa: ASSPPGPPYNEQF
j_call: TRBJ2-1
d_call: -
v_call: TRBV7-2

cdr3_aa: ASRRDTLLAF
j_call: TRBJ1-1
d_call: -
v_call: TRBV28

cdr3_aa: ASSQAGSRRGELF
j_call: TRBJ2-2
d_call: -
v_call: TRBV14

cdr3_aa: SVESEGPYT
j_call: TRBJ1-2
d_call: -
v_call: TRBV29-1

cdr3_aa: ASSPLTTEAF
j_call: TRBJ1-1
d_call: -
v_call: TRBV18

cdr3_aa: ASSSGETGANVLT
j_call: TRBJ2-6
d_call: -
v_call: TRBV7-9

cdr3_aa: ASSFRTEREAF
j_call: TRBJ1-1
d_call: -
v_call: TRBV6-5

cdr3_aa: ASSLLSRRTEKLF
j_call: TRBJ1-4
d_call: -
v_call: TRBV27

cdr3_aa: ASSLEGRGIRGSEAF
j_call: TRBJ1-1
d_call: -
v_call: TRBV7-8

cdr3_aa: ASSSRDGSSTEAF
j_call: TRBJ1-1
d_call: -
v_call: TRBV5-4

cdr3_aa: ASSLWTARTGGRRGNIQY
j_call: TRBJ2-4
d_call: TRBD1
v_call: TRBV28

cdr3_aa: SARDGGVWPSGSQETQY
j_call: TRBJ2-5
d_call: TRBD2
v_call: TRBV29-1

cdr3_aa: ARKDRRNTEAF
j_call: TRBJ1-1
d_call: TRBD1
v_call: TRBV7-2

cdr3_aa: ASSLGGRANEKLF
j_call: TRBJ1-4
d_call: -
v_call: TRBV7-8

cdr3_aa: ASSLAGGGPDTQY
j_call: TRBJ2-3
d_call: -
v_call: TRBV7-9

cdr3_aa: ASSTSATLTYEQY
j_call: TRBJ2-7
d_call: -
v_call: TRBV11-2

cdr3_aa: ASSLDLRGTEAF
j_call: TRBJ1-1
d_call: -
v_call: TRBV7-2

cdr3_aa: ASSIGQGTDTQY
j_call: TRBJ2-3
d_call: TRBD1
v_call: TRBV5-1

cdr3_aa: ASSSWTSTDTQY
j_call: TRBJ2-3
d_call: -
v_call: TRBV7-6

cdr3_aa: AWVLGGSYEQY
j_call: TRBJ2-7
d_call: -
v_call: TRBV30

cdr3_aa: AIRGDPLGETQY
j_call: TRBJ2-5
d_call: TRBD2
v_call: TRBV10-3

cdr3_aa: ASSTTTGANGG
j_call: TRBJ1-1
d_call: TRBD1
v_call: TRBV6-6

cdr3_aa: ASSAQRDTEAF
j_call: TRBJ1-1
d_call: -
v_call: TRBV7-3

cdr3_aa: ASSSQAGGNTIY
j_call: TRBJ1-3
d_call: -
v_call: TRBV5-1